This T cell receptor beta chain was recovered during a study of response to subunit inactivated influenza vaccine. General study points: Seasonal influenza vaccination, on each occasion, was suggested by the authors to recruit few new T cells.

This CDR3 spans 17 amino acids. Trimming at V came to 4 bases and at J to 3 bases, leaving 14 bases not matched to a gene. Germline lookup yields CDR1 SEHNR and CDR2 FQNEAQ (reference sequence). MiXCR, run by TCRdb on the RT-PCR reads, gives a single entry per CDR3 protein. The sample carries 560,000 or so distinct CDR3 sequences, roughly 8.2% recorded once. Only a few counts were recorded for this clonotype. Its specificity is not known. V and J are TRBV7-9 and TRBJ2-7; 8 nucleotides align to TRBD2. This TCR was recovered from a man in his fifties or sixties who received an inactivated influenza vaccine. This specimen was PBMCs from blood, taken less than 30 months after vaccination. In DNA, the CDR3 is TGTGCCAGCAGCTCCGCTGGTAGGCGGGGGGTTTTCTACGAGCAGTACTTC. As protein: CASSSAGRRGVFYEQYF.